Each of the 9 T cell receptor beta chains below was sequenced from the same sample in a study of T cell repertoires in cytomegalovirus infection. MiXCR, applied by TCRdb to the reads, yields one record per CDR3 protein. The sample includes roughly 140,000 distinct CDR3 sequences, around a quarter seen only once; the top ten take roughly 9.7%. Sequencing input: PBMCs. These receptors originate from a human donor in good health (CMV status not recorded). Some clones in this sample may be carry-over from other donors' samples.

About this clonotype: A junction end diverges from the germline sequence, so it may reflect a read error. V and J are TRBV5-3 and TRBJ2-3, with 9 positions matching TRBD1. TRBV5-3 is recorded as an ORF, its role being uncertain. This CDR3 has 16 residues. The CDR3 is CASSFGQGTFTDTQYF. The CDR3, as DNA: TGTGCCAGCAGCTTTGGACAGGGGACTTTCACAGATACGCAGTATTTT.

This clonotype was observed many times. The chain combines TRBV28 with TRBJ2-6; D is unresolved. Germline assignment: CDR1 MDHEN and CDR2 SYDVKM. V was pared by 6 bases and J by 2 bases, with 11 bases between. The CDR3 has 15 amino acids. DNA of the CDR3: TGTGCCAGCAGCCCCCTTTCTCCTGGGGCCAACGTCCTGACTTTC. This encodes CASSPLSPGANVLTF.

This clonotype was seen only a few times. V is TRBV12-3 or TRBV12-4 and J is TRBJ2-2; 9 bases match TRBD1. This CDR3 region has 18 residues. V dropped 5 bases and J dropped 1; count of bases not matched to a gene: 11. In nucleotides, the CDR3 is TGTGCCAGCAGTGAAGTCTACAGGGGGCGCAGGAACACCGGGGAGCTGTTTTTT. This codes for CASSEVYRGRRNTGELFF.

The chain links TRBV12-3 or TRBV12-4 to TRBJ1-4, with 9 bases fitting TRBD1. V dropped 6 bases and J dropped 7; count of bases not matched to a gene: 12. There are 16 residues in the CDR3. This CDR3 reads CASRPDRGGGPEKLFF. In nucleotides, the CDR3 is TGTGCCAGCAGGCCCGACAGGGGGGGAGGTCCTGAAAAACTGTTTTTT.

The V call is TRBV18, the J call TRBJ2-2; D possibly corresponds to TRBD1 (6 bases). V lost 0 bases to trimming and J lost 5 bases, with 10 bases between them. The CDR3 length is 15 residues. Germline V CDR1 and CDR2: KGHSH, LQKENI. The CDR3, as DNA: TGTGCCAGCTCACCACCGGGACAACAAACCGGGGAGCTGTTTTTT. It codes for CASSPPGQQTGELFF.

Concerning this clonotype itself: Germline and junction disagree at one end, which may indicate a read error. This sequence joins TRBV20-1 and TRBJ2-3, with TRBD2 matching over 10 bases. The CDR3 totals 15 residues. The V gene's germline CDR1 is DFQATT and CDR2 SNEGSKA (reference sequence). The CDR3: CSAGASGGSTDTQSF. The CDR3 DNA is TGCAGTGCCGGGGCTAGCGGGGGTAGCACAGATACGCAGTCTTTT.

This rearrangement joins TRBV25-1 to TRBJ1-3; tentative D call: TRBD1 (5 bases). Germline CDR1 reads MGHDK; CDR2 reads SYGVNS. There are 16 residues in the CDR3. V gave up 4 bases and J gave up 1 base, with 14 bases separating them. The chain's CDR3 is CASSAVWGGSGNTIYF. As DNA, the CDR3 is TGTGCCAGCAGTGCCGTCTGGGGGGGATCTGGAAACACCATATATTTT.

The chain employs TRBV2 and TRBJ1-2; 9 nucleotides line up with TRBD1. This CDR3 comprises 16 residues. The V segment lost 8 bases and the J segment 0 bases; nucleotides outside the gene matches: 10. Germline-derived CDR1 and CDR2 are SNHLY and FYNNEI. Here the CDR3 reads CASWGGTGLTNYGYTF. CDR3 DNA sequence: TGTGCCAGCTGGGGAGGGACAGGGCTAACTAACTATGGCTACACCTTC.

This clonotype was recorded only once. This may stem from a read error, because a much larger clone lies one nucleotide away. The rearrangement links TRBV7-2 to TRBJ1-1, with D tentatively TRBD1 (6 bases). CDR1 and CDR2 (germline): SGHTA, FQGNSA. This CDR3 is built from 16 residues. CDR3 sequence: CASSPWGGALGTQAFF. For the CDR3, the DNA is TGTGCCAGCAGCCCCTGGGGGGGGGCTTTGGGCACTCAAGCTTTCTTT.